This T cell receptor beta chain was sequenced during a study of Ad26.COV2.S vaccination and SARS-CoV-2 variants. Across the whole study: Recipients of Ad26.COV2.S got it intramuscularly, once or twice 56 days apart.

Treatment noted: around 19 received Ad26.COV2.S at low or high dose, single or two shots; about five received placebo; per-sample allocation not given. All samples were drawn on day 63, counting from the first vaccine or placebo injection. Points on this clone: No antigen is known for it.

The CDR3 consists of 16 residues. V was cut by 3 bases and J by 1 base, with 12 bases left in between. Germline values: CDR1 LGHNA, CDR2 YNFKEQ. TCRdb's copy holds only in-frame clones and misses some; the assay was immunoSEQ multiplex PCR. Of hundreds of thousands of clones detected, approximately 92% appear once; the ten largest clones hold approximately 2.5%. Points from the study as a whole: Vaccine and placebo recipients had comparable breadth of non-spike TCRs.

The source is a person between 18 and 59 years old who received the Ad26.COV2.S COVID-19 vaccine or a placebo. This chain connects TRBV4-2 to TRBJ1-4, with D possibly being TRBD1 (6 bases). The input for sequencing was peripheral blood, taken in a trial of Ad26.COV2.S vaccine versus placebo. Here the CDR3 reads CASSHGQSRTNEKLFF. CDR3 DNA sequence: TGTGCCAGCAGCCATGGACAGTCAAGAACTAATGAAAAACTGTTTTTT.